This T cell receptor beta chain was found in a study of T cell responses to AZD1222 COVID-19 vaccine. Sequencing used immunoSEQ multiplex PCR; TCRdb keeps in-frame clones, though not all of them. In the table there are some 74,000 clones, roughly 87% of which are singletons. This clone appeared once. V gave up 0 bases and J gave up 2 bases; unmatched junction bases: 10. This CDR3 is 17 amino acids long. Germline assignment: CDR1 SGHRS and CDR2 YFSETQ. Source: peripheral blood, taken 28 days after the second AZD1222 dose. The gene calls are TRBV5-1 and TRBJ1-2, with 7 bases identical to TRBD1. This receptor was taken from an adult who received the AZD1222 COVID-19 vaccine. This CDR3 reads CASSLGLQGFTNYGYTF. The DNA for the CDR3 is TGCGCCAGCAGCTTGGGATTACAGGGGTTTACGAACTATGGCTACACCTTC.